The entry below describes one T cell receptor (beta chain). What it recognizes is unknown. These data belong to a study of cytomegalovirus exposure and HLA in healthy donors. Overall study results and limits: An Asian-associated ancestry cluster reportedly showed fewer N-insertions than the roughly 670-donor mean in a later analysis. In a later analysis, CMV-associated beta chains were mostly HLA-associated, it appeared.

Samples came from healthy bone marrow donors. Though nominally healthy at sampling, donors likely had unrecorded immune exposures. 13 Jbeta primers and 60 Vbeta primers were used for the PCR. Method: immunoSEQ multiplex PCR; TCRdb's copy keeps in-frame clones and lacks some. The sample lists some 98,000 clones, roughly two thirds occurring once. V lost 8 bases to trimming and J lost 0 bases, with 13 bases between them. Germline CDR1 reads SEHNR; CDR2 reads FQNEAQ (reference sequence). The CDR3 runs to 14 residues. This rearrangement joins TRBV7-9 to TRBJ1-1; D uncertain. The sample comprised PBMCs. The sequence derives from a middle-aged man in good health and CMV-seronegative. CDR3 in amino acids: CASGLMGMNTEAFF. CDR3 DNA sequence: TGTGCCAGCGGACTTATGGGGATGAACACTGAAGCTTTCTTT.